The present T cell receptor (beta chain) was sequenced within a study of identical twins' blood T cells. The V end was cut by 6 bases, the J end by 0 bases, with 17 bases between. The CDR3 has 16 amino acids. Germline V gives CDR1 LGHNT, CDR2 FRNRAP. TCR cDNA libraries came from RNA via a modified published protocol. Both ends of each TCR cDNA library bore sample-specific barcodes. Authors' methods: Each library had roughly 2.2 to 4 million CDR3 reads and about 85,000 to nearly 550,000 clonotypes. MiXCR, run by TCRdb on the 5' RACE reads, gives a single entry per CDR3 protein. For this entry, the V and J calls and clone size follow TCRdb and not the study's own pipeline. The data contain 300,000 to 400,000 distinct CDR3 sequences, roughly 28% of them singletons.

Sequenced input: PBMCs. The chain is built from TRBV12-5 and TRBJ1-1; D is uncertain. This TCR was recovered from a woman aged 18-49 years in good health. This CDR3 is CASGPGGSGVNTEAFF. The CDR3 DNA follows: TGTGCTAGTGGCCCCGGCGGCAGTGGAGTGAACACTGAAGCTTTCTTT.